The source of this TCR beta chain is a study of cytomegalovirus exposure and HLA in healthy donors. The CDR3 consists of 11 residues. The ends were cut back, 5 bases at V and 6 bases at J, with 7 bases in the middle. Per germline, CDR1 SEHNR and CDR2 FQNEAQ (reference sequence). PCR was performed using 60 Vbeta and 13 Jbeta primers. The repertoire was sequenced with immunoSEQ multiplex PCR; TCRdb's copy has only in-frame clones and lacks some. The sample holds about 110,000 clones, around 73% seen once. The chain carries TRBV7-9 and TRBJ1-1; the D is unclear. This receptor was obtained from a man aged 25 to 40 in good health and CMV-seronegative. Sequenced: PBMCs. CDR3 residues: CASSHGAEAFF. The CDR3 DNA is TGTGCCAGCAGCCACGGGGCTGAAGCTTTCTTT.